These 8 T cell receptor beta chains came from one sample sequenced in a study of cytomegalovirus exposure and HLA in healthy donors. With 60 Vbeta and 13 Jbeta primers, the PCR was carried out. Only in-frame clones appear in the TCRdb table, and some are missing; sequencing was by immunoSEQ multiplex PCR. Of some 160,000 clones in the sample, approximately 80% were seen once. The sample consisted of PBMCs. These receptors were collected from a man younger than 35 in good health and CMV-seronegative.

There are a few counts of this clone. The chain recombines TRBV4-2 with TRBJ1-1, with TRBD1 as a possible D gene (5 bases). The V gene lost 4 bases and the J gene lost 5 bases, with 14 bases spanning the gap. From germline, CDR1 is LGHNA and CDR2 YNFKEQ. This CDR3 comprises 14 residues. CDR3 amino acids: CASSPPGEVTEAFF. The CDR3 nucleotides read TGTGCCAGCAGCCCCCCGGGGGAGGTTACTGAAGCTTTCTTT.

This clone turned up a few times. The chain joins TRBV18 to TRBJ1-2; D uncertain. This CDR3 region has 16 residues. The V and J ends lost 3 bases and 1 base respectively, with 15 bases between them. Looked up from germline, CDR1 is KGHSH and CDR2 is LQKENI. CDR3 nucleotides: TGTGCCAGCTCACCCAGGCCGCAGGTGATTAACTATGGCTACACCTTC. Amino acid sequence: CASSPRPQVINYGYTF.

V and J are TRBV5-1 and TRBJ1-2, with 9 bases aligning to TRBD1. Trimming cost V 4 bases and J 4 bases; bases outside gene matches: 5. The CDR3 is 14 residues long. Germline values: CDR1 SGHRS, CDR2 YFSETQ. Here the CDR3 reads CASSPGQGSYGYTF. The DNA of the CDR3 is TGCGCCAGCAGCCCGGGACAGGGATCCTATGGCTACACCTTC.

The genes are TRBV28 and TRBJ2-6; the D is unclear. The germline V gene has CDR1 MDHEN and CDR2 SYDVKM. The CDR3 loop spans 16 amino acids. In DNA, the CDR3 is TGTGCTACCAGGTCAAGCACAGACCTCTGGGCCAACGTCCTGACTTTC. Protein sequence: CATRSSTDLWANVLTF.

The rearrangement uses TRBV7-9 and TRBJ1-2; 8 nucleotides line up with TRBD1. V lost 5 bases to trimming and J lost 4 bases; unmatched junction nucleotides: 3. This CDR3 is 13 amino acids long. Germline CDR1 is SEHNR and CDR2 is FQNEAQ (reference sequence). CDR3 in amino acids: CASSTTGGYGYTF. For the CDR3, the DNA is TGTGCCAGCAGCACAACAGGGGGCTATGGCTACACCTTC. The entire variable domain, with the rest obtained from reference TRBV7-9 and TRBJ1-2, is as follows: DTGVSQNPRHKITKRGQNVTFRCDPISEHNRLYWYRQTLGQGPEFLTYFQNEAQLEKSRLLSDRFSAERPKGSFSTLEIQRTEQGDSAMYLCASSTTGGYGYTFGSGTRLTVV.

The V call is TRBV7-8, the J call TRBJ2-6; perhaps TRBD1 as D (5 bases). V lost 5 bases, J lost 2 bases, and 10 bases lay in between. The CDR3 length is 15 residues. Germline CDR1 and CDR2: SGHVS and FQNEAQ. CDR3 amino acids: CASSPRTTGANVLTF. The CDR3 DNA follows: TGTGCCAGCAGCCCGAGGACAACTGGGGCCAACGTCCTGACTTTC.

The chain joins TRBV19 to TRBJ2-7, with TRBD2 as a possible D gene (7 bases). Per germline, CDR1 LNHDA and CDR2 SQIVND (reference sequence). This CDR3 has 14 residues. The germline V and J ends were trimmed by 10 bases and 6 bases, with 22 bases remaining between them. DNA of the CDR3: TGTGCCACCAGGAGCCCAGGGGAGGGCTCCGAGCAGTACTTC. Translated: CATRSPGEGSEQYF.

This chain connects TRBV11-1 to TRBJ2-1; a weak D match, TRBD1 (6 bases). The V end was cut by 1 base, the J end by 3 bases, with 16 bases between. The germline V gene encodes CDR1 SGHAT and CDR2 FQDESV (reference sequence). The length of the CDR3 is 17 residues. The CDR3 bases are TGTGCCAGCAGCTTAGAGGCGAGGGGGTCTAGCTACAATGAGCAGTTCTTC. Translation: CASSLEARGSSYNEQFF.